These 15 T cell receptor beta chains were all obtained from the same sample, sequenced in a study of shared clonotypes between healthy human individuals. Using immunoSEQ multiplex PCR, the repertoire was profiled, and TCRdb retains in-frame clones only, with some absent. The repertoire holds hundreds of thousands of clones, with less than 80% as singletons. The sequenced sample was memory CD4+ T cells sorted from blood. Regarding subset: CD45RA-negative fraction. These receptors all come from a woman under 40 in good health.

V usage is TRBV28 and J usage is TRBJ1-1; D remains unclear. The V gene's germline CDR1 is MDHEN and CDR2 SYDVKM. This CDR3 has 14 residues. Trimming cost V 3 bases and J 5 bases, with 13 bases left between them. CDR3 DNA sequence: TGTGCCAGCAGTTTTGACAAGGGAGTAACTGAAGCTTTCTTT. Amino acids: CASSFDKGVTEAFF.

There are a few counts of this clone. The V gene is TRBV19, the J gene TRBJ2-1; a possible D gene is TRBD2 (6 bases). The length of the CDR3 is 18 residues. Germline CDR1 and CDR2: LNHDA and SQIVND (reference sequence). Trimming cost V 2 bases and J 2 bases, with 19 bases left between them. This chain's CDR3 is CASSIRAPGSGTYNEQFF. CDR3 nucleotides: TGTGCCAGTAGTATAAGGGCCCCCGGGAGCGGAACCTACAATGAGCAGTTCTTC.

The chain uses TRBV6-5 and TRBJ1-3; tentative D call: TRBD1 (5 bases). The CDR3 is 15 residues long. V was clipped by 0 bases and J by 4 bases, with 10 bases between them. CDR1 and CDR2 from the germline V gene are MNHEY and SVGAGI. The CDR3 reads CASSYSGTGGNTIYF. In DNA form, the CDR3 reads TGTGCCAGCAGTTACTCCGGGACGGGGGGAAACACCATATATTTT.

The CDR3 is CASTGNIAYEQYF. CDR3 sequence (DNA): TGTGCCAGCACGGGCAACATCGCCTACGAGCAGTACTTC. V and J are TRBV28 and TRBJ2-7; no reliable D call. There are 13 residues in the CDR3. CDR1 and CDR2 from the germline V gene are MDHEN and SYDVKM. V was shortened by 7 bases and J by 2 bases, with 12 bases between the two germline ends. Full variable domain (rest looked up from reference TRBV28 and TRBJ2-7): DVKVTQSSRYLVKRTGEKVFLECVQDMDHENMFWYRQDPGLGLRLIYFSYDVKMKEKGDIPEGYSVSREKKERFSLILESASTNQTSMYLCASTGNIAYEQYFGPGTRLTVT.

J is TRBJ2-1 and V is TRBV11-2; D may correspond to TRBD1 or TRBD2 (5 bases each). Germline V gene sequence: CDR1 SGHAT, CDR2 FQNNGV. V lost 4 bases and J lost 6, with 16 bases in between. This CDR3 is built from 15 residues. The CDR3 DNA sequence: TGTGCCAGCAGCTCGGGGACGGTGCGCGCCAATGAGCAGTTCTTC. Its translation: CASSSGTVRANEQFF.

This clone was observed once. For the CDR3, the DNA is TGTGCCAGTACCCCAGGGGGAGTGAACACCGGGGAGCTGTTTTTT. This codes for CASTPGGVNTGELFF. The rearrangement links TRBV19 to TRBJ2-2, with TRBD1 matching 7 bases. Germline values: CDR1 LNHDA, CDR2 SQIVND (reference sequence). The CDR3 is made up of 15 amino acids. V was clipped by 7 bases and J by 1 base; unmatched bases: 6. The variable domain in full, completed from reference TRBV19 and TRBJ2-2, reads DGGITQSPKYLFRKEGQNVTLSCEQNLNHDAMYWYRQDPGQGLRLIYYSQIVNDFQKGDIAEGYSVSREKKESFPLTVTSAQKNPTAFYLCASTPGGVNTGELFFGEGSRLTVL.

The V and J genes are TRBV6-4 and TRBJ2-1; 9 bases are a match to TRBD2. This CDR3 is built from 17 residues. Looked up from germline, CDR1 is MRHNA and CDR2 is SNTAGT. J gave up 0 bases and V 5 bases, and 8 bases lay outside the gene matches. The CDR3 DNA reads TGTGCCAGCAGTCCGCGTAGCGGGAGATCCTCCTACAATGAGCAGTTCTTC. This encodes CASSPRSGRSSYNEQFF.

This clone was counted a single time. The chain is built from TRBV11-3 and TRBJ1-1; no definite D call. The germline V and J ends were trimmed by 0 bases and 1 base, with 6 bases remaining between them. The germline V gene encodes CDR1 SGHNT and CDR2 YENEEA. The CDR3 extends over 14 amino acids. This CDR3 reads CASSLDSTNTEAFF. Here the CDR3 DNA reads TGTGCCAGCAGCTTAGACTCCACGAACACTGAAGCTTTCTTT. The variable domain in full, completed from reference TRBV11-3 and TRBJ1-1, reads EAGVVQSPRYKIIEKKQPVAFWCNPISGHNTLYWYLQNLGQGPELLIRYENEEAVDDSQLPKDRFSAERLKGVDSTLKIQPAELGDSAVYLCASSLDSTNTEAFFGQGTRLTVV.

The chain is built from TRBV5-1 and TRBJ2-7; 9 nucleotides match TRBD2. CDR1 and CDR2 from the germline V gene are SGHRS and YFSETQ. Trimming removed 3 bases from V and 5 bases from J; junction bases left unmatched: 9. CDR3 length equals 15 residues. CDR3 sequence (DNA): TGCGCCAGCAGCTCCCTTGGGATAGCGGGAGACGAGCAGTACTTC. Translated: CASSSLGIAGDEQYF.

This clone is a singleton in its sample. The gene calls are TRBV6-5 and TRBJ1-3; D not resolved. The V end lost 6 bases, the J end lost 4 bases, and 10 bases lay between the germline ends. This CDR3 region has 13 residues. Germline lookup yields CDR1 MNHEY and CDR2 SVGAGI. The CDR3 here is CASRDWAGNTIYF. In nucleotides, the CDR3 is TGTGCCAGCAGAGACTGGGCGGGAAACACCATATATTTT.

Notes on this clone: This sample also contains other DNA sequences that code for the same CDR3. The CDR3 DNA follows: TGTGCCAGCAGTTACTCTCGAGTGGGTTCCTACGAGCAGTACTTC. It yields the protein CASSYSRVGSYEQYF. The rearrangement joins TRBV6-5 to TRBJ2-7; D gene unclear. V lost 0 bases and J 1 base, leaving 10 bases between the germline ends. Per germline, CDR1 MNHEY and CDR2 SVGAGI. The CDR3 length is 15 residues.

The rearrangement joins TRBV6-1 to TRBJ2-5; TRBD1 matches 10 bases. The CDR3 has 13 residues. Germline V lookup: CDR1 MNHNS, CDR2 SASEGT. J lost 5 bases, V lost 4 bases, and 1 base had no gene match. The DNA for the CDR3 is TGTGCCAGCAGTGCGGACAGGGGGGAGACCCAGTACTTC. It codes for CASSADRGETQYF.

The J gene is TRBJ1-4, the V gene TRBV9; a possible D gene is TRBD1 (5 bases). The CDR3 totals 16 residues. The germline gives CDR1 SGDLS, CDR2 YYNGEE. The V gene lost 0 bases and the J gene lost 8 bases, with 17 bases spanning the gap. The CDR3 protein is CASSVGGRLGQEKLFF. DNA for the CDR3: TGTGCCAGCAGCGTAGGGGGACGGCTAGGTCAAGAAAAACTGTTTTTT.

This clone was seen only a few times. The chain couples TRBV11-2 to TRBJ2-3; 8 bases map to TRBD2. The germline V gene has CDR1 SGHAT and CDR2 FQNNGV. CDR3 length: 16 residues. The V and J ends lost 6 bases and 3 bases, in that order; junction bases with no gene match: 11. This chain's CDR3 is CASRTQLAEGTDTQYF. The CDR3 nucleotides read TGTGCCAGCAGAACCCAACTAGCGGAGGGGACAGATACGCAGTATTTT.

The chain links TRBV7-2 to TRBJ2-7, with TRBD2 matching over 11 bases. The V gene end was trimmed by 2 bases and the J gene end by 7 bases; junction bases not matched to a gene: 10. The CDR3 has 16 residues. Germline values: CDR1 SGHTA, CDR2 FQGNSA. The CDR3 here is CASSLNSLLAGGEQYF. The DNA of the CDR3 is TGTGCCAGCAGCTTAAATTCCCTCCTAGCGGGAGGTGAGCAGTACTTC.